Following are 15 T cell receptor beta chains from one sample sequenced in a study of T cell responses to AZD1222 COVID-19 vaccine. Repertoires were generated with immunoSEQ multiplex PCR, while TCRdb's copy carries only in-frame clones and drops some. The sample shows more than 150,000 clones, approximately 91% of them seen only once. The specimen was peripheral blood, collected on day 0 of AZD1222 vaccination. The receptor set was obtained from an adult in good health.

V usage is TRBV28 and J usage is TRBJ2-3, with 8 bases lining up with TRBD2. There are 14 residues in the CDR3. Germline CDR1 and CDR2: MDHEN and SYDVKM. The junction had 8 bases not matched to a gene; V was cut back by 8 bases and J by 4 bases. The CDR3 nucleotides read TGTGCCAGCTGGTCAAGCGGGAGCCCAGATACGCAGTATTTT. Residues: CASWSSGSPDTQYF.

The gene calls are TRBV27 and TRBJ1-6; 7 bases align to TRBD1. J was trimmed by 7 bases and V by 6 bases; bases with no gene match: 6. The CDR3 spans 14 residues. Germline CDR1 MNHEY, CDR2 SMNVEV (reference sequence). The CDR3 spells CASRGTVGNSPLHF. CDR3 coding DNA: TGTGCCAGCAGAGGGACAGTAGGAAATTCACCCCTCCACTTT.

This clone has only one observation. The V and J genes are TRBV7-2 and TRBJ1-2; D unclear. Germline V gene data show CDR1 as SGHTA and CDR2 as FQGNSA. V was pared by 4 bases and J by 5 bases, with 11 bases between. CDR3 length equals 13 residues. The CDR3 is CASSSYSGYGYTF. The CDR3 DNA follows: TGTGCCAGCAGCTCGTATTCGGGTTATGGCTACACCTTC.

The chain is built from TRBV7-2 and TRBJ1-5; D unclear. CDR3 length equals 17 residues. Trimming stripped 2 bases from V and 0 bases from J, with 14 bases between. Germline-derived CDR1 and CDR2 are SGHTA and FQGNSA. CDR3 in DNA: TGTGCCAGCAGCTTATTTACCCCCACCTATAGCAATCAGCCCCAGCATTTT. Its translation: CASSLFTPTYSNQPQHF.

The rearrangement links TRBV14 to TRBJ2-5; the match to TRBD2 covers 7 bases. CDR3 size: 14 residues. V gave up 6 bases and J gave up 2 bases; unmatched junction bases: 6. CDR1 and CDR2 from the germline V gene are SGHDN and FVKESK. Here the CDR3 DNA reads TGTGCCAGCAGATCGGGACTATCACAAGAGACCCAGTACTTC. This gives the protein CASRSGLSQETQYF.

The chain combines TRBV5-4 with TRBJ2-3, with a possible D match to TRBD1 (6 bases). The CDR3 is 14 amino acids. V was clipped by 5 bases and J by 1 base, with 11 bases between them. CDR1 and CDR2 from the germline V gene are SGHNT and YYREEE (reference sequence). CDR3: CASRQTGGTDTQYF. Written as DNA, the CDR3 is TGTGCCAGCAGGCAGACAGGAGGCACAGATACGCAGTATTTT.

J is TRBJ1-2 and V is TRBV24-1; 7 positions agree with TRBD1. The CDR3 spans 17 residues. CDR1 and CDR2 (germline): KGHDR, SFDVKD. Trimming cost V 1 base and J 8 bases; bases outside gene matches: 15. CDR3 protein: CATSDLRGQSGIGGYTF. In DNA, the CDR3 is TGTGCCACCAGTGATTTACGGGGACAGTCAGGAATAGGGGGCTACACCTTC.

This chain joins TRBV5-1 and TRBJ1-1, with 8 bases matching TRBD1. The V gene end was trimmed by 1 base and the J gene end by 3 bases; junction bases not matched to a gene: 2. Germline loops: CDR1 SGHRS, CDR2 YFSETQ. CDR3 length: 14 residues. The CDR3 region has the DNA TGCGCCAGCAGCTTGCACAGGGGGGACACTGAAGCTTTCTTT. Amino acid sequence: CASSLHRGDTEAFF.

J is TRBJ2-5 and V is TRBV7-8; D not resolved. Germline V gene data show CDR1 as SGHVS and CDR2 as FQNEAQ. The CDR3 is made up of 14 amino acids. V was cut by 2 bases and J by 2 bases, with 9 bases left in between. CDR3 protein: CASSLKRVQETQYF. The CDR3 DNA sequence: TGTGCCAGCAGCTTAAAAAGGGTTCAAGAGACCCAGTACTTC.

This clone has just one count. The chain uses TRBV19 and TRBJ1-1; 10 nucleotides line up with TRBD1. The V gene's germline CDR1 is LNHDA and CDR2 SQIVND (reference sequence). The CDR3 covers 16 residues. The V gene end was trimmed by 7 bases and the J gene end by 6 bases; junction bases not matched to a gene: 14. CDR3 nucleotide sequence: TGTGCCAGTACCTCCCAGAGGGGGACAGGGGCCTCTGAAGCTTTCTTT. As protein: CASTSQRGTGASEAFF.

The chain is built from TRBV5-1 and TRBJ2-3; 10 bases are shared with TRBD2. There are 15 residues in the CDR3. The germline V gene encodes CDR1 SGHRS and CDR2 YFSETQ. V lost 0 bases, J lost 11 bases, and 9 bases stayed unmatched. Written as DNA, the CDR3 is TGCGCCAGCAGCTTGGAAGCGGGAGGGGCTTTTAGGCAGTATTTT. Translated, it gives CASSLEAGGAFRQYF.

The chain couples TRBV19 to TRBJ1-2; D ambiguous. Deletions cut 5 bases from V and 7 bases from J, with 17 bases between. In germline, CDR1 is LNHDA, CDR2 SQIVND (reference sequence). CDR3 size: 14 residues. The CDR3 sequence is CASSPGEFFGGYTF. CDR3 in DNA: TGTGCCAGTAGTCCGGGCGAATTTTTTGGTGGCTACACCTTC.

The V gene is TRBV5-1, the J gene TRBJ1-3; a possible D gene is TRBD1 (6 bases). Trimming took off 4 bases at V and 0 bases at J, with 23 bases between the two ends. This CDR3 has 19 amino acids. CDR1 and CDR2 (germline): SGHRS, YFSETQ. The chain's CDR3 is CASSPDEGTRGLSGNTIYF. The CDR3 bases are TGCGCCAGCAGCCCGGACGAAGGGACAAGGGGACTCTCTGGAAACACCATATATTTT.

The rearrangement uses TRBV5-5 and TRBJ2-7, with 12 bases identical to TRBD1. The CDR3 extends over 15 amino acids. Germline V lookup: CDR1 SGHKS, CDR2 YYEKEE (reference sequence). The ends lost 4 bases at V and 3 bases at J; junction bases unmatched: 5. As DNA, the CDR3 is TGTGCCAGCAGCACGGGACAGGGGGCCGTCTACGAGCAGTACTTC. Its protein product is CASSTGQGAVYEQYF.

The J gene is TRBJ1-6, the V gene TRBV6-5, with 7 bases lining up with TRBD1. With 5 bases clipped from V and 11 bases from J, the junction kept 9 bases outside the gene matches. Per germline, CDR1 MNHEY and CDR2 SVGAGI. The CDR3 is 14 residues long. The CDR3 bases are TGTGCCAGCAGTCTATCAGGGGGAAGGGCACCCCTCCACTTT. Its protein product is CASSLSGGRAPLHF.